This record concerns one T cell receptor (beta chain) sequence. Per germline, CDR1 MNHEY and CDR2 SVGEGT. With V trimmed by 4 bases and J by 0 bases, 7 bases remained unmatched. The CDR3 consists of 17 residues. The data were obtained in a study of blood T cell repertoires in COVID-19. Measured with immunoSEQ multiplex PCR; TCRdb has only the in-frame clones, and not every one. Among around 250,000 clones listed, 85% to 90% were seen once. V is TRBV6-2 or TRBV6-3 and J is TRBJ2-1; 9 bases are a match to TRBD2. Sequenced material: peripheral blood. The TCR comes from a woman aged 55-70 years with COVID-19, enrolled during active disease. The CDR3 nucleotides are TGTGCCAGCAGTTCCTCTAGCGGGGTGAGCTCCTACAATGAGCAGTTCTTC. Its translation: CASSSSSGVSSYNEQFF.